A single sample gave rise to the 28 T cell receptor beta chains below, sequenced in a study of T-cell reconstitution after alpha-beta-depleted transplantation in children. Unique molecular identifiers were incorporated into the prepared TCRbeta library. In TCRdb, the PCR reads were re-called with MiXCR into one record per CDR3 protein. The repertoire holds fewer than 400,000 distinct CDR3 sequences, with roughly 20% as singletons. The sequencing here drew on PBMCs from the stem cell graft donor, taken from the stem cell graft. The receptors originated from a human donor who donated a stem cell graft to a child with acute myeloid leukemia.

CDR3 in DNA: TGTGCCACCAAGGGACTGACCTACAATGAGCAGTTCTTC. Amino acids: CATKGLTYNEQFF. The chain couples TRBV24-1 to TRBJ2-1, with D possibly matching TRBD2 (6 bases). The CDR3 runs 13 residues. V was trimmed by 8 bases and J by 2 bases, leaving 9 bases between them. Germline loops: CDR1 KGHDR, CDR2 SFDVKD.

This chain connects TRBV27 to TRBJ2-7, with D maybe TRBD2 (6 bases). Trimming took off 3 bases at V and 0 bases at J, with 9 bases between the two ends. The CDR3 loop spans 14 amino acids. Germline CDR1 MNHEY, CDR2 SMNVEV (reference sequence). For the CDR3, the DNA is TGTGCCAGCAGTTTGACGGGGGACTCCTACGAGCAGTACTTC. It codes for CASSLTGDSYEQYF.

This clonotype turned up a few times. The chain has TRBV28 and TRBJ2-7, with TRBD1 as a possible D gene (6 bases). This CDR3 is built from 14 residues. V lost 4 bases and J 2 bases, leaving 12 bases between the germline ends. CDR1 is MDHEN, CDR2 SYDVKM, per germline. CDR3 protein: CASSSTGIPYEQYF. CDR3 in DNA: TGTGCCAGCAGTTCTACAGGGATTCCCTACGAGCAGTACTTC. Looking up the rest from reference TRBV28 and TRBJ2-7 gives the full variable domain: DVKVTQSSRYLVKRTGEKVFLECVQDMDHENMFWYRQDPGLGLRLIYFSYDVKMKEKGDIPEGYSVSREKKERFSLILESASTNQTSMYLCASSSTGIPYEQYFGPGTRLTVT.

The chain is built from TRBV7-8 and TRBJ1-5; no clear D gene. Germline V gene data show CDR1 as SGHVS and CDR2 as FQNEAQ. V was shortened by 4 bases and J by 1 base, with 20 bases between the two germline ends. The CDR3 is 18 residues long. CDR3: CASSSDTLYIVSNQPQHF. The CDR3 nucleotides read TGTGCCAGCAGCTCGGATACATTATATATCGTCAGCAATCAGCCCCAGCATTTT.

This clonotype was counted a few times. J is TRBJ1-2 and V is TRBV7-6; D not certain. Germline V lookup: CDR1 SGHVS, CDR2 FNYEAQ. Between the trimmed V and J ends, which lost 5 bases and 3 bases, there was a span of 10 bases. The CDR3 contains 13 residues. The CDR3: CASSLGLDYGYTF. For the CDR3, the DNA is TGTGCCAGCAGCCTAGGGTTGGACTATGGCTACACCTTC.

The CDR3 region is CASSLARTADEKLFF. The CDR3 DNA sequence: TGCGCCAGCAGCTTGGCCAGGACAGCCGATGAAAAACTGTTTTTT. The J gene is TRBJ1-4, the V gene TRBV5-1; TRBD1 might be the D (6 bases). V was shortened by 0 bases and J by 6 bases, with 12 bases between the two germline ends. Per the germline V gene, CDR1 is SGHRS and CDR2 is YFSETQ. This CDR3 contains 15 residues. Variable domain in full (rest from reference TRBV5-1 and TRBJ1-4): KAGVTQTPRYLIKTRGQQVTLSCSPISGHRSVSWYQQTPGQGLQFLFEYFSETQRNKGNFPGRFSGRQFSNSRSEMNVSTLELGDSALYLCASSLARTADEKLFFGSGTQLSVL.

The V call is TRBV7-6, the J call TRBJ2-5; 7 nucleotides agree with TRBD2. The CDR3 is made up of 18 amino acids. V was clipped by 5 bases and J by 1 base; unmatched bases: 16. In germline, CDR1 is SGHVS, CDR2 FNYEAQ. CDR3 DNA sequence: TGTGCCAGCAGCCAAGGACGGGAACAAGCGGGGTTCCAAGAGACCCAGTACTTC. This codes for CASSQGREQAGFQETQYF. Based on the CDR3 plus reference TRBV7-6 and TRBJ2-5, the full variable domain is GAGVSQSPRYKVTKRGQDVALRCDPISGHVSLYWYRQALGQGPEFLTYFNYEAQQDKSGLPNDRFSAERPEGSISTLTIQRTEQRDSAMYRCASSQGREQAGFQETQYFGPGTRLLVL.

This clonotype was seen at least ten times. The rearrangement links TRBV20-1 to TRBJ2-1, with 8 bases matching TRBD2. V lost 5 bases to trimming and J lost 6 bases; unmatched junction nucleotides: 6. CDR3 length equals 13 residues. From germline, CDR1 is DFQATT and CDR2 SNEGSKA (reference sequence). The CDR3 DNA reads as TGCAGTGCTCGACGAGGGACTAGCAATGAGCAGTTCTTC. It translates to CSARRGTSNEQFF.

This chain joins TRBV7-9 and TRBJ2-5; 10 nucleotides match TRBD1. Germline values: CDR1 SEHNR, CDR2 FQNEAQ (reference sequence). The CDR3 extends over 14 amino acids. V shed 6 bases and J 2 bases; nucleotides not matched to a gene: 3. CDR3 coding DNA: TGTGCCAGCAGAACGGGACAGGGGCAAGAGACCCAGTACTTC. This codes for CASRTGQGQETQYF.

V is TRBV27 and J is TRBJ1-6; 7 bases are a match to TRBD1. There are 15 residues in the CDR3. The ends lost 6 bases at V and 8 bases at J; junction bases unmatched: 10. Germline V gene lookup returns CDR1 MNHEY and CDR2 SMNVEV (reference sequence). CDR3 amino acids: CASRVGDSGHSPLHF. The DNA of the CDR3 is TGTGCCAGCAGAGTAGGGGACAGCGGTCATTCACCCCTCCACTTT.

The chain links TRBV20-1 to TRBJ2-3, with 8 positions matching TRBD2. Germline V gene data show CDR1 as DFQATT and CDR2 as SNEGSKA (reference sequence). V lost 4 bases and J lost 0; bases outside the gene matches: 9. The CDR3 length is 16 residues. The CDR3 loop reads CSANELAVPSTDTQYF. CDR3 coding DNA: TGCAGTGCTAACGAACTAGCGGTGCCTAGCACAGATACGCAGTATTTT.

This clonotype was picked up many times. As DNA, the CDR3 is TGTGCCAGCAGACGGGGGACGGTCGATCAGCCCCAGCATTTT. This codes for CASRRGTVDQPQHF. The chain employs TRBV7-8 and TRBJ1-5; D might be TRBD1 (5 bases). Germline lookup yields CDR1 SGHVS and CDR2 FQNEAQ. With 6 bases removed from V and 5 bases from J, the gap between germline ends came to 14 bases. The CDR3 consists of 14 residues.

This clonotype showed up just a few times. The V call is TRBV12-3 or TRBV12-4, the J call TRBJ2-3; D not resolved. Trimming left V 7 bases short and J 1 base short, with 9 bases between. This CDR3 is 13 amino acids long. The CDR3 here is CASTLDRTDTQYF. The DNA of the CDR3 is TGTGCCAGCACCCTGGACCGCACAGATACGCAGTATTTT.

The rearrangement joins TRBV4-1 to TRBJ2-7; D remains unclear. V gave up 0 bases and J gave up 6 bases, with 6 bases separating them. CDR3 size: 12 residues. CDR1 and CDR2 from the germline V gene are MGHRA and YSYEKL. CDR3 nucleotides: TGCGCCAGCAGCCAAGATATGCGCGAGCAGTACTTC. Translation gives CASSQDMREQYF.

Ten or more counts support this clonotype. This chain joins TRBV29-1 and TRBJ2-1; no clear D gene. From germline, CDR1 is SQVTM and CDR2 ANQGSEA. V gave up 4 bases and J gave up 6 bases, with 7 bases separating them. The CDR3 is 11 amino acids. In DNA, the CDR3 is TGCAGCGTTGTAAGAAGCAATGAGCAGTTCTTC. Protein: CSVVRSNEQFF.

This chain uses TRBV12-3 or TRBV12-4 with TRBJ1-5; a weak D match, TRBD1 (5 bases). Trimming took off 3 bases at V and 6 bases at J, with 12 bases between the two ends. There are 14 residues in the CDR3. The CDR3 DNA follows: TGTGCCAGCAGTTTGTGGGGGGGGACTCAGCCCCAGCATTTT. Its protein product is CASSLWGGTQPQHF.

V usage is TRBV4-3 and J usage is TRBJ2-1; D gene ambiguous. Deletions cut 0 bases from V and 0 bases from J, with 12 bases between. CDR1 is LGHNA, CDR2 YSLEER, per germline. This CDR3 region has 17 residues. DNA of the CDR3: TGCGCCAGCAGCCAAGATGAATCGGAGAGCTCCTACAATGAGCAGTTCTTC. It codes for CASSQDESESSYNEQFF.

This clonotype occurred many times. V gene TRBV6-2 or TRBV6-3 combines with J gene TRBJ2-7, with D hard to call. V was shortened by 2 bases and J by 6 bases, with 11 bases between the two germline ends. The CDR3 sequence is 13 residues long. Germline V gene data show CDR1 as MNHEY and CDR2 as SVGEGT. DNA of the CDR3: TGTGCCAGCAGTTACACCCGTATCTCCGAGCAGTACTTC. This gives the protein CASSYTRISEQYF.

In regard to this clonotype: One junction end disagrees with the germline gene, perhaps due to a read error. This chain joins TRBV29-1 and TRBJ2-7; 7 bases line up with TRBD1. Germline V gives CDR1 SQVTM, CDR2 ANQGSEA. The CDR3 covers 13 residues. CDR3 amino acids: CSVGPGQIYDQYF. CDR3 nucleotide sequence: TGCAGCGTTGGCCCGGGACAGATCTACGATCAGTACTTC.

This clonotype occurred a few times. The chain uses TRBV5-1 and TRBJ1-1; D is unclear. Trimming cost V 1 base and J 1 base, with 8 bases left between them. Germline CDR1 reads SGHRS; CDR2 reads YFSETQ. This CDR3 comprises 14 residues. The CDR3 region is CASSLRGGNTEAFF. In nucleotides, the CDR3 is TGCGCCAGCAGCTTGCGGGGAGGGAACACTGAAGCTTTCTTT.

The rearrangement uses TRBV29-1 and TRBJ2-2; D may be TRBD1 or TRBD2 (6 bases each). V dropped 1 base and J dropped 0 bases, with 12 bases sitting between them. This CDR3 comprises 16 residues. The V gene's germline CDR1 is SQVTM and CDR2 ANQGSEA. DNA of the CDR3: TGCAGCGTTGAAGTGGTCGGGGGCACGAACACCGGGGAGCTGTTTTTT. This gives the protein CSVEVVGGTNTGELFF.

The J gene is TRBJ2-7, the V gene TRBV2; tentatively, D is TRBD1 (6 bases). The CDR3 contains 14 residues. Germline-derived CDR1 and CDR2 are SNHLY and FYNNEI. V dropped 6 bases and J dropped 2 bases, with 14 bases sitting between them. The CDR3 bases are TGTGCCAGCAGGGAACGGGACATACCCTACGAGCAGTACTTC. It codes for CASRERDIPYEQYF.

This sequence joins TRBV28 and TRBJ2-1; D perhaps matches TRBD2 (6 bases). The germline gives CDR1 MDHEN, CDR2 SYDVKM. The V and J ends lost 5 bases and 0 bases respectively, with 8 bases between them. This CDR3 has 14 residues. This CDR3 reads CASSTDYSYNEQFF. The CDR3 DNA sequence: TGTGCCAGCAGTACGGACTACTCCTACAATGAGCAGTTCTTC.

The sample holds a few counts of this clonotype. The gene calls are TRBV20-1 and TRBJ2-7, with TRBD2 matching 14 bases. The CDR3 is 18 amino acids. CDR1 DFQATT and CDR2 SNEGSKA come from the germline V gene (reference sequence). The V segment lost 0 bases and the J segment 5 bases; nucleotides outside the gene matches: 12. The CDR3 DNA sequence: TGCAGTGCTAGAGATTTTCAGGTTGGACTAGCGGGAGGCAACGAGCAGTACTTC. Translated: CSARDFQVGLAGGNEQYF.

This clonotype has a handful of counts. The CDR3 coding sequence is TGTGCCAGCAGCCCCCCCCAAGCGGGAGGTAACACCGGGGAGCTGTTTTTT. The encoded protein is CASSPPQAGGNTGELFF. V gene TRBV7-3 combines with J gene TRBJ2-2; 9 bases line up with TRBD2. Germline loops: CDR1 SGHTA, CDR2 FQGTGA. This CDR3 contains 17 residues. Losses at the gene ends were 5 bases for V and 2 bases for J; bases not matched to a gene: 9.

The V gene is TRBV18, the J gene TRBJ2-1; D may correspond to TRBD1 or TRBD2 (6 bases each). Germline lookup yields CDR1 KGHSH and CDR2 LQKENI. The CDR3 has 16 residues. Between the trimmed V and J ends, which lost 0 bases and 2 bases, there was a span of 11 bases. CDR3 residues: CASSPPGRDTYNEQFF. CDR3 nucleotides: TGTGCCAGCTCACCACCGGGGCGGGACACCTACAATGAGCAGTTCTTC.

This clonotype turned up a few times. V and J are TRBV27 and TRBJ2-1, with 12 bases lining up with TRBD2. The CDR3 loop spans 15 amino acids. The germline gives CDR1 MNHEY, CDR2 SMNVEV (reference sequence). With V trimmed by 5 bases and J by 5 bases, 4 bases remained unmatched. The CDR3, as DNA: TGTGCCAGCAGTCGACTAGCGGGAGTGGACAATGAGCAGTTCTTC. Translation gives CASSRLAGVDNEQFF.

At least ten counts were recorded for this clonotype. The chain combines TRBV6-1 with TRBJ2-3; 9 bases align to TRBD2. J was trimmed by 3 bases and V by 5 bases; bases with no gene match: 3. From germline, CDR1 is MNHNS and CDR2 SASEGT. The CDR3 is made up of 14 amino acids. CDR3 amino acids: CASSPGLATDTQYF. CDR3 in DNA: TGTGCCAGCAGTCCGGGACTAGCAACAGATACGCAGTATTTT.